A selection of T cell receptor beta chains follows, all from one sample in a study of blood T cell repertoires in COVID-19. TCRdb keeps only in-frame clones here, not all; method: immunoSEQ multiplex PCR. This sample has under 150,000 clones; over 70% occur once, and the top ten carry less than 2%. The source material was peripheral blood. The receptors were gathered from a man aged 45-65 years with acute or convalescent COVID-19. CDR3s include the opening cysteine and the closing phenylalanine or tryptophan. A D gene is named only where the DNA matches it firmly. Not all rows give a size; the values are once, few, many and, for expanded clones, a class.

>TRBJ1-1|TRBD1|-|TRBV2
CASMNTDRGGTEAFF
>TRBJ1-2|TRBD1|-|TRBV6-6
CASTLQGNGYTF
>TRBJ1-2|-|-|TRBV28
CASSFQGSYGYTF
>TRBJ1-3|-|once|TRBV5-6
CASSLRDRPSGNTIYF
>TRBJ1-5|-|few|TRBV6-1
CASSEGLGLRNQPQHF
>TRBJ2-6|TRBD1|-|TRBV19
CASSINRGRTGANVLTF
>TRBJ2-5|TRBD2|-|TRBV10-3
CAIKVERGETQYF
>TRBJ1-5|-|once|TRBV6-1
CASSETGISNQPQHF
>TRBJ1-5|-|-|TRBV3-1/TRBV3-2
CASSQDQGVPLGNQPQHF
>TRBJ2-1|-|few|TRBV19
CASSMGQVNNEQFF
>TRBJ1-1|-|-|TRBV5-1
CASSLAGSPGNTEAFF
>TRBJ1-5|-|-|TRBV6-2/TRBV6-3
CASSQGYSNQPQHF
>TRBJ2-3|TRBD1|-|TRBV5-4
CASSIRQGGSTDTQYF
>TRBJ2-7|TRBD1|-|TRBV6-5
CASSTRDRAYEQYF
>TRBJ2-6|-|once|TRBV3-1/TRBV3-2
CASSQGVERTSGANVLTF
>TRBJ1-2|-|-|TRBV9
CASSFPGESHGYTF
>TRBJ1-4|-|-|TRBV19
CASSIAGSQNEKLFF
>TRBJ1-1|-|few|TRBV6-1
CASSEALRTMSLEAFF
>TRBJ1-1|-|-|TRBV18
CASSRGMNTEAFF
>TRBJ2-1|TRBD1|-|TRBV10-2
CASSTGQVSYNEQFF
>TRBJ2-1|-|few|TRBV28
CASTLGHNEQFF
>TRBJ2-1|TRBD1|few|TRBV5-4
CASTLGRDREQFF
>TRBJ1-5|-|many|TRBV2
CASSEALRGAGQPQHF
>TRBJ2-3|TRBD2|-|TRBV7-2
CASSYKRGGSGASTDTQYF
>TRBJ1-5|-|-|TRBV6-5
CASRGYRAQPQHF
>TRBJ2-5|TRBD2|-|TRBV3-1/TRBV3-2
CASSARGGRQETQYF
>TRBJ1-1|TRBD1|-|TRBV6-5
CASSSPRGWNTEAFF
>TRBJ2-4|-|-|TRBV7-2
CASSLTGKGQYF
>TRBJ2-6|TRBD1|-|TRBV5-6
CASTPGTGYSGANVLTF
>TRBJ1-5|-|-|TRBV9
CASSRDRSGQPQHF
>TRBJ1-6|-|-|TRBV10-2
CASSEAGTGNSPLHF
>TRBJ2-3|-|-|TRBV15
CATSREGRNTDTQYF
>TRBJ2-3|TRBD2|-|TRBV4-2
CASSQKFLVASGGATDTQYF